This entry lists 12 T cell receptor beta chains sequenced from one sample in a study of Tregs in tolerant kidney transplant recipients. Repertoires were generated with immunoSEQ multiplex PCR, while TCRdb's copy carries only in-frame clones and drops some. The table lists 85,000 to 100,000 clones, approximately 94% of them singletons. The sequencing here drew on CD4+ T cells from blood, taken before the transplant. Every receptor here comes from a human donor who received a combined kidney and bone marrow transplant.

V and J are TRBV5-5 and TRBJ1-3, with a weak D call TRBD1 (5 bases). Trimming removed 4 bases from V and 2 bases from J, with 10 bases in between. Germline lookup yields CDR1 SGHKS and CDR2 YYEKEE (reference sequence). The CDR3 totals 14 residues. In nucleotides, the CDR3 is TGTGCCAGCAGCCCAGACAGTCCTGGAAACACCATATATTTT. It yields the protein CASSPDSPGNTIYF.

The J gene is TRBJ2-5, the V gene TRBV5-1; TRBD2 matches at 15 bases. With V trimmed by 4 bases and J by 2 bases, 3 bases remained unmatched. Per the germline V gene, CDR1 is SGHRS and CDR2 is YFSETQ. The CDR3 has 16 residues. CDR3 in amino acids: CASSPGTSGRQETQYF. CDR3 sequence (DNA): TGCGCCAGCAGCCCCGGGACTAGCGGGAGGCAAGAGACCCAGTACTTC.

This rearrangement joins TRBV4-1 to TRBJ2-3; 7 bases map to TRBD2. Germline V gene sequence: CDR1 MGHRA, CDR2 YSYEKL. CDR3 length equals 21 residues. V gave up 0 bases and J gave up 0 bases; unmatched junction bases: 18. The CDR3 coding sequence is TGCGCCAGCAGCCAAGAAGGGAGGGCTCGTTTTTACTCGGCTAGCACAGATACGCAGTATTTT. Its translation is CASSQEGRARFYSASTDTQYF.

This chain links TRBV10-3 with TRBJ2-7; D is undetermined. This CDR3 comprises 11 residues. Germline CDR1 ENHRY, CDR2 SYGVKD. The V end was cut by 5 bases, the J end by 2 bases, with 4 bases between. The CDR3 sequence is CAISPAYEQYF. The CDR3 nucleotides are TGTGCCATCAGTCCTGCCTACGAGCAGTACTTC.

The V gene is TRBV5-1, the J gene TRBJ1-1; D is perhaps TRBD1 (6 bases). The CDR3 spans 16 residues. Germline V gene sequence: CDR1 SGHRS, CDR2 YFSETQ. Trimming cost V 0 bases and J 3 bases, with 15 bases left between them. The CDR3 protein is CASSLGALRQDTEAFF. For the CDR3, the DNA is TGCGCCAGCAGCTTGGGCGCCCTCCGACAGGACACTGAAGCTTTCTTT.

V gene TRBV19 combines with J gene TRBJ2-7, with 11 bases identical to TRBD2. The CDR3 length is 15 residues. CDR1 is LNHDA, CDR2 SQIVND, per germline (reference sequence). V dropped 3 bases and J dropped 4; count of bases not matched to a gene: 5. The CDR3 DNA reads TGTGCCAGTAGTATGGGACTAGCGGCGCCTTACGAGCAGTACTTC. Its translation: CASSMGLAAPYEQYF.

J is TRBJ2-7 and V is TRBV6-5; 10 bases map to TRBD1. The CDR3 runs to 15 residues. Losses at the gene ends were 5 bases for V and 4 bases for J; bases not matched to a gene: 8. Germline V gene data show CDR1 as MNHEY and CDR2 as SVGAGI. CDR3 amino acids: CASSNGQGGIYEQYF. CDR3 nucleotide sequence: TGTGCCAGCAGTAATGGACAGGGGGGGATATACGAGCAGTACTTC.

In DNA, the CDR3 is TGTGCCAGCAGCGTAGGCGGCTTGAGAACCAACGAGCAGTACTTC. Amino acid sequence: CASSVGGLRTNEQYF. The V and J genes are TRBV9 and TRBJ2-7; D remains ambiguous. The CDR3 totals 15 residues. From germline, CDR1 is SGDLS and CDR2 YYNGEE. With 0 bases removed from V and 5 bases from J, the gap between germline ends came to 15 bases.

The V gene is TRBV19, the J gene TRBJ1-6; 9 bases map to TRBD1. The CDR3 is 16 amino acids. Germline CDR1 and CDR2: LNHDA and SQIVND (reference sequence). The junction had 7 bases not matched to a gene; V was cut back by 4 bases and J by 6 bases. DNA of the CDR3: TGTGCCAGTAGTACCCTCCCGGGACAGGGTAATTCACCCCTCCACTTT. Translation gives CASSTLPGQGNSPLHF. The variable domain in full, with the rest retrieved from reference TRBV19 and TRBJ1-6, is DGGITQSPKYLFRKEGQNVTLSCEQNLNHDAMYWYRQDPGQGLRLIYYSQIVNDFQKGDIAEGYSVSREKKESFPLTVTSAQKNPTAFYLCASSTLPGQGNSPLHFGNGTRLTVT.

This chain connects TRBV11-3 to TRBJ2-3; 8 nucleotides agree with TRBD2. The CDR3 has 16 residues. The J segment lost 5 bases and the V segment lost 1 base, leaving 8 bases of the junction unmatched. Germline V lookup: CDR1 SGHNT, CDR2 YENEEA. DNA of the CDR3: TGTGCCAGCAGCTTAGGACTCACGGGAGGGGAAGATACGCAGTATTTT. Its protein is CASSLGLTGGEDTQYF.

This clone appeared once. V usage is TRBV13 and J usage is TRBJ1-2; 7 nucleotides line up with TRBD1. V was pared by 4 bases and J by 5 bases, with 4 bases of the junction left unmatched. There are 13 residues in the CDR3. Germline values: CDR1 PRHDT, CDR2 FYEKMQ (reference sequence). The CDR3 DNA follows: TGTGCCAGCAGCTCCCACAGGGGATATGGCTACACCTTC. This gives the protein CASSSHRGYGYTF.

This sequence joins TRBV28 and TRBJ1-4; tentatively, D is TRBD1 (5 bases). The germline V gene has CDR1 MDHEN and CDR2 SYDVKM. Trimming pared 7 bases from V and 4 bases from J, leaving 13 bases between. CDR3 length: 14 amino acids. The CDR3 spells CASTRTPVNEKLFF. In DNA, the CDR3 is TGTGCCAGCACCCGGACACCGGTTAATGAAAAACTGTTTTTT.